This TCR beta chain was identified in a study of beta chain features in type 1 diabetes. Background on the study: Patients and healthy donors were similar in age, gender and cell yields. Study outcomes and limitations: Across all four CD4+ subsets, people with type 1 diabetes showed modestly shorter TCRB CDR3s.

The isolated RNA, all of it, was reverse transcribed, so expressed TCRB transcripts were what got sequenced. Repertoires were generated with immunoSEQ multiplex PCR, while TCRdb's copy carries only in-frame clones and drops some. This sample has approximately 730,000 clones, with 13% found just once. The table lists this clone with a few counts. Its cognate antigen is unknown. Losses at the gene ends were 2 bases for V and 6 bases for J; bases not matched to a gene: 8. The CDR3 length is 16 residues. CDR1 is KGHSH and CDR2 is LQKENI in the germline V gene. The receptor was derived from a young man with type 1 diabetes. Sequences were obtained from naive CD4+ T cells from blood. The gene calls are TRBV18 and TRBJ2-1, with 9 bases fitting TRBD1. In DNA, the CDR3 is TGTGCCAGCTCACCAGCCACACAGGGGGCGGGCAATGAGCAGTTCTTC. Translation: CASSPATQGAGNEQFF.